Shown below are 22 T cell receptor beta chains from a single sample sequenced in a study of T cells in Graves' hyperthyroidism and ophthalmopathy. Amplification yielded TCR beta CDR3 regions, with RNA transcripts as the source. The HTBI primer set was used in a first-round RT-PCR of the TCR CDR3. TCRdb analysed the multiplex PCR reads with MiXCR anew, one entry per CDR3 protein. The sample gives hundreds of thousands of distinct CDR3 sequences, 35% to 40% of which show up once; approximately 8.7% is in the top ten. Sequenced input: blood. The source is a man between 18 and 29 years old with Graves' hyperthyroidism.

This clonotype was recorded a few times. This chain joins TRBV7-6 and TRBJ2-3; 15 bases map to TRBD2. Unmatched junction bases numbered 3, after V lost 4 bases and J lost 7 bases. The CDR3 runs 15 residues. Germline V gene lookup returns CDR1 SGHVS and CDR2 FNYEAQ. The CDR3 bases are TGTGCCAGCAGCTCGGGACTAGCGGGGGGAAATACGCAGTATTTT. Residues: CASSSGLAGGNTQYF.

V usage is TRBV7-9 and J usage is TRBJ2-5; a weak D match, TRBD2 (6 bases). The end of the DNA aligns better with TRBJ2-7, so the J call may be wrong. Germline CDR1 is SEHNR and CDR2 is FQNEAQ (reference sequence). This CDR3 is built from 15 residues. CDR3 DNA: TGTGCCAGCAGCCCAACGGGGCGGGGCACCTACGAGCAGTACTTC. This gives the protein CASSPTGRGTYEQYF.

The J gene is TRBJ2-6, the V gene TRBV29-1; a possible D gene is TRBD2 (6 bases). Germline CDR1 and CDR2: SQVTM and ANQGSEA. The V and J ends lost 7 bases and 0 bases respectively, with 7 bases between them. There are 13 residues in the CDR3. CDR3 nucleotides: TGCAGCGGGGGACTCTCTGGGGCCAACGTCCTGACTTTC. Its translation is CSGGLSGANVLTF.

This chain joins TRBV5-1 and TRBJ2-7; D gene unclear. CDR1 SGHRS and CDR2 YFSETQ come from the germline V gene. CDR3 length: 16 amino acids. V lost 4 bases, J lost 7 bases, and 24 bases lay in between. CDR3 DNA sequence: TGCGCCAGCAGCCCCCTCGCCACTCTGGACGCCGGGGAGCAGTACTTC. It codes for CASSPLATLDAGEQYF.

This clonotype was counted many times. The chain uses TRBV7-2 and TRBJ1-2, with no clear D. V was shortened by 4 bases and J by 8 bases, with 11 bases between the two germline ends. Germline CDR1 reads SGHTA; CDR2 reads FQGNSA. The CDR3 covers 12 residues. CDR3 amino acids: CASSSLSGGYTF. CDR3 in DNA: TGTGCCAGCAGCTCATTGAGTGGCGGCTACACCTTC. Variable domain in full (rest from reference TRBV7-2 and TRBJ1-2): GAGVSQSPSNKVTEKGKDVELRCDPISGHTALYWYRQSLGQGLEFLIYFQGNSAPDKSGLPSDRFSAERTGGSVSTLTIQRTQQEDSAVYLCASSSLSGGYTFGSGTRLTVV.

In regard to this clonotype: At one boundary the junction diverges from the germline segment, which might be a read error. The rearrangement uses TRBV10-3 and TRBJ2-7; D remains ambiguous. Germline lookup yields CDR1 ENHRY and CDR2 SYGVKD. CDR3 length equals 14 residues. CDR3 DNA sequence: TGTGCCAGCAGTTACTCGGCCACCTCCTACGAGCAGTACTTC. This codes for CASSYSATSYEQYF.

A remark on this clonotype: A much larger clonotype is one base distant, so this may be a read error. The J gene is TRBJ1-2, the V gene TRBV20-1, with TRBD1 identical over 7 bases. Germline CDR1 and CDR2: DFQATT and SNEGSKA (reference sequence). The CDR3 spans 12 residues. The CDR3 DNA reads as TGCAGTGCTCCACAGGGGAGTAGGGGCTGCACCTTC. This gives the protein CSAPQGSRGCTF.

V and J are TRBV7-9 and TRBJ1-5, with TRBD1 identical over 7 bases. TRBJ2-3 explains the end of the DNA better; the J call may be wrong. This CDR3 comprises 16 residues. Germline V gene lookup returns CDR1 SEHNR and CDR2 FQNEAQ (reference sequence). This CDR3 is CASCAPGQPSTDTQYF. CDR3 bases: TGTGCCAGCTGCGCACCGGGACAGCCGAGCACAGATACGCAGTATTTT.

The genes are TRBV29-1 and TRBJ1-1, with a weak D call TRBD1 (5 bases). Looked up from germline, CDR1 is SQVTM and CDR2 is ANQGSEA. Deletions cut 3 bases from V and 6 bases from J, with 14 bases between. The CDR3 runs 13 residues. The DNA for the CDR3 is TGCAGCGTTGAGTTGGTAGCGGGGGCTGAAGCTTTCTTT. It translates to CSVELVAGAEAFF.

This chain uses TRBV14 with TRBJ1-1; D is unclear. Trimming shortened V by 2 bases and J by 0 bases, and 13 bases separated the two germline ends. CDR3 length: 16 residues. Germline CDR1 is SGHDN and CDR2 is FVKESK. CDR3: CASSQHRRRLNTEAFF. The CDR3 DNA follows: TGTGCCAGCAGCCAACATAGGAGGCGGTTGAACACTGAAGCTTTCTTT.

The table lists this clonotype with a few counts. One junction end disagrees with the germline gene, perhaps due to a read error. The J gene is TRBJ2-5, the V gene TRBV7-7, with D perhaps matching TRBD1 or TRBD2 (6 bases each). The CDR3 consists of 14 residues. Germline loops: CDR1 SSHAT, CDR2 FNYEAQ (reference sequence). The CDR3 sequence: CASSPGAAQETQYF. The CDR3 DNA reads TGTGCTAGCAGCCCGGGGGCAGCCCAAGAGACCCAGTACTTC.

This sequence joins TRBV6-6 and TRBJ2-5, with D tentatively TRBD2 (6 bases). V was cut by 11 bases and J by 2 bases, with 12 bases left in between. Per germline, CDR1 MNHNY and CDR2 SVGAGI (reference sequence). This CDR3 contains 12 residues. The CDR3 sequence: CAGGGEQETQYF. CDR3 DNA: TGTGCCGGAGGCGGGGAACAAGAGACCCAGTACTTC.

In this sample, this clonotype turned up many times. The chain employs TRBV7-9 and TRBJ1-1; TRBD1 might be the D (5 bases). The CDR3 runs to 16 residues. Germline CDR1 and CDR2: SEHNR and FQNEAQ (reference sequence). V was cut by 5 bases and J by 4 bases, with 20 bases left in between. As DNA, the CDR3 is TGTGCCAGCAGCACCCCCGTTAGGGGTGGGACCACTGAAGCTTTCTTT. It codes for CASSTPVRGGTTEAFF.

The chain has TRBV19 and TRBJ1-5; 10 bases fit TRBD1. Germline CDR1 and CDR2: LNHDA and SQIVND (reference sequence). The trim removed 7 bases at V and 7 bases at J, leaving 10 bases unmatched. The CDR3 is 15 residues long. CDR3 in DNA: TGTGCCAGTAACCCCAGGACAGGGGGTGGCCAGCCCCAGCATTTT. It codes for CASNPRTGGGQPQHF.

In this sample, this clonotype turned up once. As the CDR3 is not closed by the conserved phenylalanine or tryptophan, this likely results from a read error. The CDR3 coding sequence is TGTGCCAGCAGCGTAGGAGGGGACACCTACGAGCAGTACCTC. Its protein product is CASSVGGDTYEQYL. This sequence joins TRBV9 and TRBJ2-7, with D tentatively TRBD1 (6 bases). V was clipped by 0 bases and J by 2 bases, with 9 bases between them. This CDR3 contains 14 residues. The germline V gene has CDR1 SGDLS and CDR2 YYNGEE.

The rearrangement links TRBV10-2 to TRBJ2-4; possibly TRBD2 for D (5 bases). The CDR3 is 12 residues long. Germline lookup yields CDR1 WSHSY and CDR2 SAAADI. Trimming removed 2 bases from V and 10 bases from J, with 9 bases in between. This chain's CDR3 is CASSEVGVIQYF. CDR3 DNA: TGCGCCAGCAGTGAGGTCGGGGTTATTCAGTACTTC.

This chain joins TRBV15 and TRBJ1-5, with 10 bases aligning to TRBD1. Per germline, CDR1 LNHNV and CDR2 YYDKDF (reference sequence). The CDR3 totals 17 residues. The ends lost 3 bases at V and 0 bases at J; junction bases unmatched: 5. The chain's CDR3 is CATSRTGTGDSNQPQHF. The CDR3, as DNA: TGTGCCACCAGCAGGACCGGGACAGGGGATAGCAATCAGCCCCAGCATTTT.

This clonotype was seen ten or more times. This chain links TRBV7-8 with TRBJ2-7; D gene ambiguous. CDR3 length: 12 amino acids. Trimming stripped 5 bases from V and 2 bases from J, with 7 bases between. Per the germline V gene, CDR1 is SGHVS and CDR2 is FQNEAQ. CDR3: CASSPRPYEQYF. CDR3 nucleotide sequence: TGTGCCAGCAGCCCGCGGCCCTACGAGCAGTACTTC.

This clonotype was seen ten or more times. The chain combines TRBV19 with TRBJ1-1; D is uncertain. V lost 8 bases and J 9 bases, leaving 22 bases between the germline ends. The germline CDR1 and CDR2 sequences are LNHDA and SQIVND (reference sequence). This CDR3 has 14 amino acids. The CDR3 DNA sequence: TGTGCCAGTCGCCTCATCTGGGATATGGGGAAAGCTTTCTTT. It specifies CASRLIWDMGKAFF.

In regard to this clonotype: The junction and the germline gene differ at one end; a read error may be behind it. The rearrangement links TRBV12-3 or TRBV12-4 to TRBJ2-7, with TRBD1 matching over 7 bases. The CDR3 is 12 residues long. The CDR3 region is CASSGDSYEEYF. DNA for the CDR3: TGTGCCAGCAGTGGGGACAGCTACGAGGAGTACTTC.

V and J are TRBV12-5 and TRBJ1-5; possibly TRBD1 for D (6 bases). Trimming took 3 bases from V and 6 from J, leaving 9 bases between them. The CDR3 consists of 13 residues. Looked up from germline, CDR1 is LGHNT and CDR2 is FRNRAP. The CDR3 spells CASGFGTTQPQHF. The CDR3 DNA is TGTGCTAGTGGTTTCGGGACAACTCAGCCCCAGCATTTT.

The chain employs TRBV3-1 and TRBJ1-2; the D gene is possibly TRBD1 (5 bases). The CDR3 has 15 residues. Per the germline V gene, CDR1 is LGHDT and CDR2 is YNNKEL (reference sequence). V lost 3 bases to trimming and J lost 2 bases, with 13 bases between them. In nucleotides, the CDR3 is TGTGCCAGCAGCCAGCGGGACTTATCCAACTATGGCTACACCTTC. The encoded protein is CASSQRDLSNYGYTF.